What follows is one T cell receptor beta chain and its context. The sample comes from a study of T-cell memory formation after mild COVID-19. Across the study: In these data, TCR clusters were largely donor specific.

Germline loops: CDR1 SGHNT, CDR2 YYREEE (reference sequence). After removal of 0 bases from V and 2 bases from J, the junction contained 6 bases not matched to a gene. The CDR3 totals 17 residues. TCRdb reprocessed the 5' RACE reads with MiXCR, giving one entry per CDR3 protein. The sample consists of approximately 210,000 distinct CDR3 sequences, roughly 27% of them appearing once. Material: PBMCs or a T cell subset sorted from them (not recorded which). V and J are TRBV5-4 and TRBJ1-5; 9 bases line up with TRBD1. This sequence was found in an adult woman who had mild COVID-19 (a few samples of this study predate the infection). Cell type and time point are not known. The CDR3 reads CASSLGGGQGGNQPQHF. CDR3 sequence (DNA): TGTGCCAGCAGCTTGGGGGGGGGACAGGGAGGCAATCAGCCCCAGCATTTT.